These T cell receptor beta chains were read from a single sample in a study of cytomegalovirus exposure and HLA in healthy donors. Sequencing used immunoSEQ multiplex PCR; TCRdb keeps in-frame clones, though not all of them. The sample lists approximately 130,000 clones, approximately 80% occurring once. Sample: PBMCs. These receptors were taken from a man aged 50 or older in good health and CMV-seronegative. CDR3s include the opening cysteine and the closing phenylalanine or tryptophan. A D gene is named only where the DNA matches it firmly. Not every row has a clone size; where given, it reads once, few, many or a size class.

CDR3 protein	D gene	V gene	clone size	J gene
CASSPMDSANYGYTF	-	TRBV6-5	-	TRBJ1-2
CASSEVRTARNEQFF	-	TRBV10-2	few	TRBJ2-1
CASSQTRGQETQYF	-	TRBV19	-	TRBJ2-5
CASSQGGGYGYTF	-	TRBV14	once	TRBJ1-2
CATSRGTSGSPDTQYF	TRBD2	TRBV15	few	TRBJ2-3
CASSLAGGTSGNTGELFF	TRBD2	TRBV5-1	few	TRBJ2-2
CASRGDINTEAFF	-	TRBV28	-	TRBJ1-1
CASSLVASASTDTQYF	-	TRBV5-1	-	TRBJ2-3
CASSPTGFYTEAFF	-	TRBV11-2	-	TRBJ1-1
CAWTGDRRNTEAFF	TRBD1	TRBV30	-	TRBJ1-1
CASSPGTAQETQYF	TRBD1	TRBV11-3	once	TRBJ2-5
CASSVGVSHNEQFF	-	TRBV7-2	-	TRBJ2-1
CASSLRLGGNYNEAFF	-	TRBV5-4	-	TRBJ1-1
CASSMRNTDTQYF	-	TRBV19	-	TRBJ2-3
CASSPGQGYSTNEKLFF	TRBD1	TRBV27	-	TRBJ1-4
CASSHQGKYEQYF	-	TRBV6-5	-	-
CASSAGTGSTDTQYF	TRBD1	TRBV13	-	TRBJ2-3
CSGGRGLNTGELFF	-	TRBV29-1	-	TRBJ2-2
CAISRDSFSGANVLTF	TRBD1	TRBV10-3	-	TRBJ2-6
CASSVGEIAGGPGYEQYF	TRBD2	TRBV9	-	TRBJ2-7
CASSLGASSEQYF	-	TRBV7-9	few	TRBJ2-7
CSVRGKGGRAPDGAGELFF	TRBD2	TRBV29-1	-	TRBJ2-2
CASSRAGGSDSPLHF	-	TRBV6-5	-	TRBJ1-6
CASSFSAGGTGVYGYTF	TRBD1	TRBV11-2	few	TRBJ1-2
CASSESGTGGQIPFF	TRBD1	TRBV10-1	-	TRBJ2-1
CASSWIRQGGYTF	TRBD1	TRBV13	-	TRBJ1-2
CASSLSGTSGNYEQYF	TRBD2	TRBV28	-	TRBJ2-7
CASSPNKVLADTDTQYF	-	TRBV27	once	TRBJ2-3
CASSTDRTSTDTQYF	-	TRBV6-1	-	TRBJ2-3
CASSLAATTGLAVF	TRBD2	TRBV7-9	-	TRBJ2-1